The 25 T cell receptor beta chains reported below all come from one sample, sequenced in a study of blood T cells in healthy people across ages. Combining a sample-barcoded 5' primer with a J-beta primer mix, a second PCR ran for about 7 to 11 cycles. Via MiXCR, TCRdb re-called the 5' RACE reads, giving one row per CDR3 protein. The table records roughly 680,000 distinct CDR3 sequences, more than 45% of them present only once. What was sequenced was blood. The source is a woman of 80 years or more in good health.

This chain links TRBV5-4 with TRBJ2-1; D is possibly TRBD1 or TRBD2 (5 bases each). Germline V gene sequence: CDR1 SGHNT, CDR2 YYREEE (reference sequence). Trimming took off 3 bases at V and 10 bases at J, with 20 bases between the two ends. The CDR3 spans 15 residues. The CDR3 protein is CASSSPDRDPGEQFF. The CDR3 DNA sequence: TGTGCCAGCAGCTCCCCAGACCGGGACCCAGGGGAGCAGTTCTTC.

This sequence joins TRBV30 and TRBJ2-7; unclear D gene. The end of the DNA aligns better with TRBJ2-5, so the J call may be wrong. CDR3 length: 11 amino acids. Looked up from germline, CDR1 is GTSNPN and CDR2 is SVGIG (reference sequence). The CDR3 spells CAWSVTETQYF. CDR3 nucleotides: TGTGCCTGGAGTGTAACGGAGACCCAGTACTTC.

This clonotype has a count of ten or more. The CDR3: CASTPVRTTGELFF. In nucleotides, the CDR3 is TGTGCCAGCACCCCTGTGAGAACCACCGGGGAGCTGTTTTTT. J is TRBJ2-2 and V is TRBV12-3 or TRBV12-4; D uncertain. The CDR3 sequence is 14 residues long. The germline V and J ends were trimmed by 7 bases and 4 bases, with 13 bases remaining between them.

There are a few counts of this clonotype. This chain connects TRBV9 to TRBJ2-2; maybe TRBD2 (5 bases). The CDR3 runs 13 residues. The ends were cut back, 2 bases at V and 7 bases at J, with 9 bases in the middle. Germline CDR1 is SGDLS and CDR2 is YYNGEE. The CDR3: CASSVSGSGELFF. The CDR3 DNA reads TGTGCCAGCAGCGTTTCGGGGAGCGGGGAGCTGTTTTTT.

As to this clonotype: This may be a read error: a much more frequent sequence differs by one nucleotide. The chain recombines TRBV20-1 with TRBJ2-1; D is perhaps TRBD1 (6 bases). The end of the DNA aligns better with TRBJ2-7, so the J call may be wrong. This CDR3 region has 16 residues. Looked up from germline, CDR1 is DFQATT and CDR2 is SNEGSKA (reference sequence). The CDR3 spells CSARDSGGLIYNEQYF. The DNA for the CDR3 is TGCAGTGCTAGAGACAGTGGGGGCCTAATCTACAATGAGCAGTACTTC.

Comments on this clonotype: It may be a read error: a sequence one base away is much more abundant. V usage is TRBV7-3 and J usage is TRBJ2-4; 9 bases align to TRBD2. CDR1 is SGHTA and CDR2 is FQGTGA in the germline V gene. The V segment lost 2 bases and the J segment 9 bases; nucleotides outside the gene matches: 14. CDR3 length: 17 residues. CDR3 DNA: TGTGCCAGCAGCTTAGGATGGCTAGCGGGGTCAGGGAGCATTCAGTACTTC. Translating gives CASSLGWLAGSGSIQYF.

The chain links TRBV10-3 to TRBJ2-5, with D unclear. The CDR3 has 11 residues. Trimming cost V 10 bases and J 0 bases, with 6 bases left between them. Germline assignment: CDR1 ENHRY and CDR2 SYGVKD. The CDR3 here is CATKDQETQYF. In DNA, the CDR3 is TGTGCCACGAAGGACCAAGAGACCCAGTACTTC.

This clonotype was recorded once. A much larger clone differs by one base, so this may be a read error. The chain combines TRBV20-1 with TRBJ2-1; 9 nucleotides line up with TRBD1. The germline CDR1 and CDR2 sequences are DFQATT and SNEGSKA (reference sequence). Trimming cost V 6 bases and J 7 bases; bases outside gene matches: 7. The CDR3 covers 13 residues. Here the CDR3 DNA reads TGCAGTGCCCGGGACAGGGCTTGGAATGAGCAGTTCTTC. It encodes CSARDRAWNEQFF.

This clonotype was counted many times. The V and J genes are TRBV3-1 and TRBJ2-7; possibly TRBD1 for D (6 bases). Trimming took 0 bases from V and 2 from J, leaving 11 bases between them. Germline V gene lookup returns CDR1 LGHDT and CDR2 YNNKEL (reference sequence). The CDR3 is 15 residues long. CDR3 in amino acids: CASSQDARTAYEQYF. The CDR3 coding sequence is TGTGCCAGCAGCCAAGATGCCCGGACAGCCTACGAGCAGTACTTC.

This clonotype was seen at least ten times. The chain has TRBV9 and TRBJ2-1; 9 bases align to TRBD1. Looked up from germline, CDR1 is SGDLS and CDR2 is YYNGEE. V gave up 0 bases and J gave up 3 bases; unmatched junction bases: 7. The CDR3 is 17 residues long. The CDR3 sequence: CASSVGPGDRDYNEQFF. In nucleotides, the CDR3 is TGTGCCAGCAGCGTAGGCCCAGGGGACAGGGACTACAATGAGCAGTTCTTC.

With regard to this clonotype: Sequence at one end of the junction differs from germline and may be a read error. The V call is TRBV3-1, the J call TRBJ2-5; D is unresolved. This CDR3 comprises 14 residues. The germline V gene has CDR1 LGHDT and CDR2 YNNKEL (reference sequence). CDR3 loop: CASKSTAIQETQYF. CDR3 DNA sequence: TGTGCCAGCAAATCAACGGCGATCCAAGAGACTCAGTACTTC.

The gene calls are TRBV2 and TRBJ2-5; 9 nucleotides agree with TRBD1. The end of the DNA fits TRBJ2-7 better, so the J call may be wrong. The CDR3 contains 12 residues. The germline CDR1 and CDR2 sequences are SNHLY and FYNNEI. CDR3 sequence: CASGQGLHEQYF. The CDR3, as DNA: TGTGCCAGCGGACAGGGGCTCCACGAGCAGTACTTC.

Only a few counts were recorded for this clonotype. V is TRBV6-5 and J is TRBJ1-6, with D unclear. V lost 3 bases and J 9 bases, leaving 9 bases between the germline ends. The CDR3 runs to 13 residues. Germline CDR1 and CDR2: MNHEY and SVGAGI. In DNA form, the CDR3 reads TGTGCCAGCAGTTATGAAGGAATTTCACCCCTCCACTTT. It encodes CASSYEGISPLHF.

This sequence joins TRBV6-5 and TRBJ2-1; 10 bases agree with TRBD2. J lost 8 bases, V lost 2 bases, and 6 bases had no gene match. The CDR3 has 15 residues. In germline, CDR1 is MNHEY, CDR2 SVGAGI. The DNA of the CDR3 is TGTGCCAGCAGTTACGGACTAGCGGCTCTGGATGAGCAGTTCTTC. Its protein is CASSYGLAALDEQFF.

A word on this clonotype: A read error is possible here, since a much larger clone lies one base away. V and J are TRBV6-6 and TRBJ1-1; a possible D gene is TRBD1 (6 bases). Germline assignment: CDR1 MNHNY and CDR2 SVGAGI (reference sequence). Trimming shortened V by 6 bases and J by 4 bases, and 21 bases separated the two germline ends. This CDR3 has 16 amino acids. DNA for the CDR3: TGTGCCAGCAGCCTGGGGGCAGGGGTTTGGAGCACTGAAGCTTTCTTT. Translating gives CASSLGAGVWSTEAFF.

This clonotype was seen many times. This chain links TRBV29-1 with TRBJ2-1, with a weak D call TRBD1 (6 bases). The CDR3 is 14 residues long. From germline, CDR1 is SQVTM and CDR2 ANQGSEA. V was trimmed by 5 bases and J by 4 bases, leaving 15 bases between them. The CDR3 coding sequence is TGCAGCGTTACCCGGACAGTGGTTTACAATGAGCAGTTCTTC. Residues: CSVTRTVVYNEQFF.

The chain employs TRBV7-2 and TRBJ2-4; D unresolved. This CDR3 region has 15 residues. V lost 5 bases, J lost 1 base, and 12 bases lay in between. The germline V gene encodes CDR1 SGHTA and CDR2 FQGNSA. The CDR3 is CASSPDSGAKNIQYF. The CDR3 DNA is TGTGCCAGCAGCCCTGATTCCGGGGCCAAAAACATTCAGTACTTC.

This chain connects TRBV3-1 to TRBJ2-7; 13 positions agree with TRBD2. CDR1 LGHDT and CDR2 YNNKEL come from the germline V gene (reference sequence). This CDR3 is built from 17 residues. V shed 4 bases and J 0 bases; nucleotides not matched to a gene: 6. CDR3 bases: TGTGCCAGCAGCCGGACTAGCGGGGGCCTCGCCTCCTACGAGCAGTACTTC. This codes for CASSRTSGGLASYEQYF.

This clonotype was detected ten times or more. The V call is TRBV28, the J call TRBJ2-7; weak D call: TRBD2 (5 bases). V was shortened by 9 bases and J by 1 base, with 10 bases between the two germline ends. The germline gives CDR1 MDHEN, CDR2 SYDVKM. The CDR3 length is 12 residues. The CDR3 region has the DNA TGTGCCAGTGGACTGAGTTCCTACGAGCAGTACTTC. Its protein is CASGLSSYEQYF.

V and J are TRBV6-1 and TRBJ2-3, with D possibly being TRBD2 (7 bases). The V gene lost 2 bases and the J gene lost 1 base, with 16 bases spanning the gap. This CDR3 spans 17 amino acids. The germline V gene encodes CDR1 MNHNS and CDR2 SASEGT. CDR3 region: CASSESRRGHGTDTQYF. CDR3 coding DNA: TGTGCCAGCAGTGAATCCAGGCGGGGGCACGGCACAGATACGCAGTATTTT.

With regard to this clonotype: A much larger clone is a single base away; this may be a read error. V gene TRBV18 combines with J gene TRBJ2-1; possibly TRBD1 for D (5 bases). Germline lookup yields CDR1 KGHSH and CDR2 LQKENI. This CDR3 comprises 17 residues. CDR3 in amino acids: CARSPSKGKPSYNEQFF. CDR3 sequence (DNA): TGTGCCCGCTCACCCAGCAAGGGGAAGCCTTCCTACAATGAGCAGTTCTTC.

V is TRBV3-1 and J is TRBJ2-1, with 9 positions matching TRBD2. The CDR3 is 17 residues long. V gave up 4 bases and J gave up 7 bases; unmatched junction bases: 14. Germline CDR1 is LGHDT and CDR2 is YNNKEL (reference sequence). This CDR3 reads CASSLGLSGGTQNEQFF. The CDR3 bases are TGTGCCAGCAGCCTCGGGCTTAGCGGGGGTACCCAGAATGAGCAGTTCTTC.

The chain has TRBV6-1 and TRBJ1-6, with D possibly TRBD1 on 5 matching bases. The CDR3 contains 15 residues. V lost 6 bases and J 1 base, leaving 10 bases between the germline ends. Germline CDR1 and CDR2: MNHNS and SASEGT. The CDR3 DNA reads TGTGCCAGCAGCAACGGGGGGTCCTATAATTCACCCCTCCACTTT. It yields the protein CASSNGGSYNSPLHF.

Concerning this clonotype: A single base separates this from a much larger clone, so it may be a read error. The gene calls are TRBV5-4 and TRBJ2-7; no clear D. CDR1 SGHNT and CDR2 YYREEE come from the germline V gene (reference sequence). The V end lost 0 bases, the J end lost 2 bases, and 12 bases lay between the germline ends. This CDR3 has 15 residues. DNA for the CDR3: TGTGCCAGCAGCTTGGCCGGCACTGGGACCTACGAGCAGTACTTC. Translated: CASSLAGTGTYEQYF.

CDR3: CSVSPGQGTTEAFF. DNA of the CDR3: TGCAGCGTTTCACCGGGACAGGGGACCACTGAAGCTTTCTTT. The genes are TRBV29-1 and TRBJ1-1; TRBD1 matches 10 bases. There are 14 residues in the CDR3. CDR1 is SQVTM and CDR2 is ANQGSEA in the germline V gene. V shed 5 bases, J shed 4 bases, and the junction held 7 bases outside the gene matches.